This T cell receptor beta chain was captured by sequencing in a study of shared clonotypes between healthy human individuals. The germline V and J ends were trimmed by 3 bases and 0 bases, with 11 bases remaining between them. CDR1 is GTSNPN and CDR2 is SVGIG in the germline V gene (reference sequence). This CDR3 spans 14 amino acids. Original processing notes: Junction-only immunoSEQ data arrived without quality scores, meaning filtering differed. Profiled with immunoSEQ multiplex PCR; TCRdb holds only in-frame clones, not every one. V and J calls and clone size come straight from that table; D and trimming were deduced from the DNA. The sample has approximately 980,000 clones; 76% are singletons.

This receptor was identified in a man aged 18 to 29 in good health. Material for sequencing was memory CD4+ T cells sorted from blood. This sample's subset: CD45RA-negative fraction. The chain has TRBV30 and TRBJ2-5; no definite D call. In nucleotides, the CDR3 is TGTGCCTGGAGGCTTGAAAGATACCAAGAGACCCAGTACTTC. Translation gives CAWRLERYQETQYF.